This passage covers 17 T cell receptor beta chains from one sample sequenced in a study of beta chain features in type 1 diabetes. Sequenced material consisted of expressed TCRB transcripts (all of the isolated RNA was reverse transcribed). Here immunoSEQ multiplex PCR was the method, and the copy in TCRdb shows in-frame clones only, minus some. Here the sample spans 600,000 to 700,000 clones, roughly 12% being singletons. Study-wide points: Among all four CD4+ subsets, Type 1 diabetes patients had TCRB CDR3s that were moderately but significantly shorter.

Their antigens remain unidentified. Input material: naive CD4+ T cells from blood. The receptors come from a man younger than 40 with type 1 diabetes.

The chain links TRBV2 to TRBJ2-5; possibly TRBD1 or TRBD2 for D (5 bases each). Germline lookup yields CDR1 SNHLY and CDR2 FYNNEI. This CDR3 is 14 amino acids long. Trimming took off 7 bases at V and 2 bases at J, with 14 bases between the two ends. The CDR3 nucleotides are TGTGCCAGCATCGGGACGTTCGTGCAAGAGACCCAGTACTTC. Translated: CASIGTFVQETQYF.

This clone turned up a few times. This CDR3 is also generated by other DNA sequences in the sample. The chain recombines TRBV5-1 with TRBJ2-6; D gene uncertain. Germline V gives CDR1 SGHRS, CDR2 YFSETQ. The V and J ends lost 0 bases and 0 bases respectively, with 4 bases between them. The CDR3 is 15 amino acids. In DNA, the CDR3 is TGCGCCAGCAGCTTGGAAGGCTCTGGGGCCAACGTCCTGACTTTC. Amino acids: CASSLEGSGANVLTF.

This chain links TRBV2 with TRBJ1-2, with 8 positions matching TRBD1. V shed 7 bases, J shed 7 bases, and the junction held 5 bases outside the gene matches. Germline V gives CDR1 SNHLY, CDR2 FYNNEI. This CDR3 spans 12 amino acids. The CDR3 nucleotides are TGTGCCAGCAAGGACAGGGTTGGTGGCTACACCTTC. Protein sequence: CASKDRVGGYTF. The variable domain in full, completed from reference TRBV2 and TRBJ1-2, reads EPEVTQTPSHQVTQMGQEVILRCVPISNHLYFYWYRQILGQKVEFLVSFYNNEISEKSEIFDDQFSVERPDGSNFTLKIRSTKLEDSAMYFCASKDRVGGYTFGSGTRLTVV.

The sample holds a few counts of this clone. The V call is TRBV4-3, the J call TRBJ1-6; tentative D call: TRBD1 (5 bases). V lost 6 bases to trimming and J lost 7 bases, with 10 bases between them. The CDR3 is made up of 13 amino acids. CDR1 and CDR2 from the germline V gene are LGHNA and YSLEER. CDR3 protein: CASSPGRNSPLHF. CDR3 DNA: TGCGCCAGCAGTCCAGGGAGAAATTCACCCCTCCACTTT.

This clone has just a few counts. This rearrangement joins TRBV6-6 to TRBJ2-2; unclear D gene. Deletions cut 2 bases from V and 7 bases from J, with 8 bases between. The germline CDR1 and CDR2 sequences are MNHNY and SVGAGI (reference sequence). The CDR3 covers 13 residues. The CDR3 DNA reads TGTGCCAGCAGTTACGTATCTGGCGGGGAGCTGTTTTTT. Amino acids: CASSYVSGGELFF.

This clone occurred a few times. V is TRBV27 and J is TRBJ2-5; TRBD2 matches 12 bases. V was pared by 3 bases and J by 2 bases, with 1 base of the junction left unmatched. Germline CDR1 and CDR2: MNHEY and SMNVEV (reference sequence). This CDR3 contains 15 residues. The CDR3 loop is CASSFTSGGQETQYF. The CDR3 bases are TGTGCCAGCAGTTTTACTAGCGGGGGGCAAGAGACCCAGTACTTC.

A remark on this clone: This CDR3 is also generated by other DNA sequences in the sample. The chain joins TRBV7-9 to TRBJ2-3; TRBD2 aligns across 8 bases. The V segment lost 5 bases and the J segment 0 bases; nucleotides outside the gene matches: 4. The germline gives CDR1 SEHNR, CDR2 FQNEAQ (reference sequence). CDR3 length: 15 amino acids. The CDR3 sequence is CASSRGGPSTDTQYF. CDR3 in DNA: TGTGCCAGCAGCCGCGGGGGGCCTAGCACAGATACGCAGTATTTT.

This clone was seen more than once but under ten times. V is TRBV5-1 and J is TRBJ1-5; possible D gene TRBD1, 5 bases. V was clipped by 0 bases and J by 0 bases, with 7 bases between them. There are 15 residues in the CDR3. Germline V gene lookup returns CDR1 SGHRS and CDR2 YFSETQ. As DNA, the CDR3 is TGCGCCAGCAGCTTGGAAGGGGTTAGCAATCAGCCCCAGCATTTT. Protein: CASSLEGVSNQPQHF.

This clone was recorded a few times. The CDR3 nucleotides read TGTGCCAGCAGCTTAGAGGGTGGGACCCTGGAGCAGTTCTTC. Protein: CASSLEGGTLEQFF. The chain uses TRBV13 and TRBJ2-1; D is perhaps TRBD1 or TRBD2 (5 bases each). Trimming pared 1 base from V and 10 bases from J, leaving 14 bases between. The CDR3 is 14 amino acids. In germline, CDR1 is PRHDT, CDR2 FYEKMQ (reference sequence).

This chain uses TRBV19 with TRBJ1-6; D uncertain. Germline lookup yields CDR1 LNHDA and CDR2 SQIVND (reference sequence). The CDR3 totals 11 residues. V lost 7 bases to trimming and J lost 9 bases, with 7 bases between them. CDR3 nucleotides: TGTGCCAGTACCTCGGGTTCACCCCTCCACTTT. Protein sequence: CASTSGSPLHF.

This clone turned up a few times. J is TRBJ1-5 and V is TRBV19; D unclear. V was shortened by 3 bases and J by 7 bases, with 10 bases between the two germline ends. CDR3 length: 13 amino acids. Germline-derived CDR1 and CDR2 are LNHDA and SQIVND (reference sequence). The CDR3 coding sequence is TGTGCCAGTAGTATGGGCAATGGGCAGCCCCAGCATTTT. This codes for CASSMGNGQPQHF.

This clone was seen only a few times. The V gene is TRBV18, the J gene TRBJ2-1, with D possibly matching TRBD2 (7 bases). Germline CDR1 reads KGHSH; CDR2 reads LQKENI. Trimming removed 0 bases from V and 9 bases from J, with 18 bases in between. The CDR3 covers 16 residues. CDR3 in amino acids: CASSPPTTGGRTEQFF. The CDR3 bases are TGTGCCAGCTCACCACCCACAACGGGGGGCCGGACTGAGCAGTTCTTC.

This clone came up a few times. The rearrangement joins TRBV18 to TRBJ1-1; D remains ambiguous. Germline CDR1 KGHSH, CDR2 LQKENI. V was clipped by 1 base and J by 4 bases, with 16 bases between them. The CDR3 is made up of 16 amino acids. For the CDR3, the DNA is TGTGCCAGCTCACCACAAGAACCGGAGGTCGGCACTGAAGCTTTCTTT. Encoded protein: CASSPQEPEVGTEAFF.

In DNA form, the CDR3 reads TGTGCCAGCAGTGAATATGGGAACCGAGACTATGGCTACACCTTC. Protein product: CASSEYGNRDYGYTF. This chain uses TRBV25-1 with TRBJ1-2; D ambiguous. This CDR3 is built from 15 residues. Germline values: CDR1 MGHDK, CDR2 SYGVNS. Trimming cost V 0 bases and J 3 bases, with 11 bases left between them.

This chain links TRBV4-1 with TRBJ2-2; perhaps TRBD1 as D (5 bases). This CDR3 has 16 amino acids. Germline V CDR1 and CDR2: MGHRA, YSYEKL. Trimming removed 3 bases at V and 6 bases at J, with 17 bases between. CDR3 amino acids: CASSQPVGRQPGELFF. The CDR3 coding sequence is TGCGCCAGCAGCCAGCCGGTTGGCAGACAGCCCGGGGAGCTGTTTTTT.

This clone was counted only a few times. V is TRBV6-5 and J is TRBJ1-6; the D is unclear. Germline V lookup: CDR1 MNHEY, CDR2 SVGAGI. Trimming removed 0 bases at V and 15 bases at J, with 21 bases between. The CDR3 is 16 residues long. In DNA, the CDR3 is TGTGCCAGCAGTTACTCGGTCCGGTCTACCATTGCGGGCCTCCACTTT. Translated: CASSYSVRSTIAGLHF.

This clone was observed a handful of times. J is TRBJ1-6 and V is TRBV5-4; TRBD1 is a possible D gene (6 bases). Looked up from germline, CDR1 is SGHNT and CDR2 is YYREEE (reference sequence). This CDR3 is built from 14 residues. V was clipped by 2 bases and J by 7 bases, with 10 bases between them. The CDR3 region has the DNA TGTGCCAGCAGCTTTACAGGGACCAATTCACCCCTCCACTTT. Protein sequence: CASSFTGTNSPLHF.